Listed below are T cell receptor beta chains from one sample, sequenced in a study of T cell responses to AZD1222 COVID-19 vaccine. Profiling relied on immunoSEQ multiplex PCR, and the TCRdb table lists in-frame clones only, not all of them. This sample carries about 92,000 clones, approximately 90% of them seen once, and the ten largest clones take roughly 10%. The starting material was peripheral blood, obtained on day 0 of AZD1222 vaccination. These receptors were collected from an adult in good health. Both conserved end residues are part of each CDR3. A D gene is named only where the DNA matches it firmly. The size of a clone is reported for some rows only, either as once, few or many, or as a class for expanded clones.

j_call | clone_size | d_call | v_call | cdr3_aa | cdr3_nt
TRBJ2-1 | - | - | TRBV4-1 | CASSQAGRDYNEQFF | TGCGCCAGCAGCCAAGCCGGCAGGGACTACAATGAGCAGTTCTTC
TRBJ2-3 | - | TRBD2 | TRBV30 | CAWGGRGTDTQYF | TGTGCCTGGGGCGGGAGAGGGACAGATACGCAGTATTTT
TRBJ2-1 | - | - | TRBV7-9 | CASSEGGYNEQFF | TGTGCCAGCAGCGAGGGAGGCTACAATGAGCAGTTCTTC
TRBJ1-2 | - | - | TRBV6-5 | CATSLGGYGYTF | TGTGCAACCTCATTGGGAGGCTATGGCTACACCTTC
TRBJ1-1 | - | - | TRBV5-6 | CASSSLRREGNTEAFF | TGTGCCAGCAGCAGCTTGAGGCGGGAGGGGAACACTGAAGCTTTCTTT
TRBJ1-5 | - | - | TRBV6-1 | CASSEGLRNNQPQHF | TGTGCCAGCAGTGAAGGGTTGCGAAACAATCAGCCCCAGCATTTT
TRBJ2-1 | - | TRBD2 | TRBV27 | CASSPGTSGPSGNEQFF | TGTGCCAGCAGTCCGGGGACTAGCGGCCCTTCGGGCAATGAGCAGTTCTTC
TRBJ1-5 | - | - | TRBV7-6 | CASSPQGNQPQHF | TGTGCCAGCAGCCCGCAGGGGAATCAGCCCCAGCATTTT
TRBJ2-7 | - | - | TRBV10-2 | CASSSGIPSYEQYF | TGCGCCAGCAGTTCCGGGATCCCCTCCTACGAGCAGTACTTC
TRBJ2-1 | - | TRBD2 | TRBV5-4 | CASSSNSGSSYNEQFF | TGTGCCAGCAGTTCAAATAGCGGGAGCTCCTACAATGAGCAGTTCTTC
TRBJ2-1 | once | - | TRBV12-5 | CASGQNRDSQFF | TGTGCTAGTGGTCAAAACCGGGACTCCCAGTTCTTC
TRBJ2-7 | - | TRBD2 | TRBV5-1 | CASSLGFGTSYEQYF | TGCGCCAGCAGCTTGGGTTTCGGGACTAGCTACGAGCAGTACTTC
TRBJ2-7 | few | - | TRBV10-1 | CANLVALTYEQYF | TGCGCCAACTTAGTGGCTTTAACCTACGAGCAGTACTTC
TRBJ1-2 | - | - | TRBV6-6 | CASSYSGGRDGYTF | TGTGCCAGCAGTTACTCAGGAGGAAGGGATGGCTACACCTTC
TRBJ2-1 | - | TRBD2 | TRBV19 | CASRNAVGTSGGAMEQFF | TGTGCCAGTAGAAACGCTGTAGGGACTAGCGGGGGGGCGATGGAGCAGTTCTTC
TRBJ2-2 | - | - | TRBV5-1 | CASSLGVTGELFF | TGCGCCAGCAGCTTAGGGGTGACCGGGGAGCTGTTTTTT
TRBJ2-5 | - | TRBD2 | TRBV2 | CASSDLTSWETQYF | TGTGCCAGCAGTGACCTGACTAGCTGGGAGACCCAGTACTTC